What follows are 2 T cell receptor beta chains derived from one specimen sequenced in a study of cytomegalovirus exposure and HLA in healthy donors. PCR used 60 Vbeta primers and 13 Jbeta primers. Generated by immunoSEQ multiplex PCR, the TCRdb table keeps only in-frame clones and is missing some. The sample contains about 200,000 clones, just over 75% of which appear only once. Input material: PBMCs. The receptors derive from a man aged 25-45 years in good health and CMV-seronegative.

This chain joins TRBV30 and TRBJ2-6, with D perhaps matching TRBD1 (5 bases). Looked up from germline, CDR1 is GTSNPN and CDR2 is SVGIG (reference sequence). V dropped 4 bases and J dropped 4 bases, with 14 bases sitting between them. This CDR3 comprises 15 residues. Written as DNA, the CDR3 is TGTGCCTGGACACAGGTCGAAAGGGGGGCCAACGTCCTGACTTTC. Its translation is CAWTQVERGANVLTF.

V and J are TRBV7-2 and TRBJ1-2; TRBD1 aligns across 7 bases. Germline V lookup: CDR1 SGHTA, CDR2 FQGNSA. The CDR3 runs 15 residues. V shed 1 base and J 4 bases; nucleotides not matched to a gene: 6. The CDR3 loop reads CASSLVRGQAYGYTF. CDR3 nucleotides: TGTGCCAGCAGCTTAGTGAGGGGGCAGGCCTATGGCTACACCTTC.